This passage covers 31 T cell receptor beta chains from one sample sequenced in a study of cytomegalovirus exposure and HLA in healthy donors (dated by TCRdb to about 2017). The library was made by the immunoSEQ multiplex PCR assay. For the multiplex PCR, a mixture combining 60 forward primers for TCR Vbeta segments and 13 reverse primers for TCR Jbeta segments was used. TCRdb obtained this table from immuneACCESS and retained in-frame rearrangements with V and J assigned. These tables miss some clones; where compared with another copy, unresolved V genes account for less than half of the shortfall, and the remainder is unexplained. The sample data list about 96,000 clones, and 65% to 85% of these were observed just once. Around 3.2% of the sample lies in the top ten. The sample consisted of PBMCs. These TCRs come from a female donor in good health and CMV-seropositive.

In the case of this clone: At one end, the junction sequence differs from germline, possibly due to a read error. Written as DNA, the CDR3 is TGTGCCGGCAGCATTGCGGGGGGGGTAGATACGCAGTATTTT. Translating gives CAGSIAGGVDTQYF. V gene TRBV6-1 combines with J gene TRBJ2-3, with TRBD2 matching over 9 bases. This CDR3 spans 14 amino acids. The germline gives CDR1 MNHNS, CDR2 SASEGT.

The V call is TRBV4-1, the J call TRBJ1-2; D possibly corresponds to TRBD1 (6 bases). Germline V gene lookup returns CDR1 MGHRA and CDR2 YSYEKL. The V end was cut by 3 bases, the J end by 4 bases, with 6 bases between. This CDR3 contains 12 residues. The CDR3: CASSQGAYGYTF. CDR3 bases: TGCGCCAGCAGCCAGGGGGCCTATGGCTACACCTTC.

V gene TRBV13 combines with J gene TRBJ2-1, with a possible D match to TRBD2 (6 bases). The CDR3 has 13 residues. Germline loops: CDR1 PRHDT, CDR2 FYEKMQ (reference sequence). V was shortened by 4 bases and J by 7 bases, with 11 bases between the two germline ends. The CDR3 sequence is CASSSTGTNEQFF. The CDR3 coding sequence is TGTGCCAGCAGCTCCACGGGGACTAATGAGCAGTTCTTC.

This chain uses TRBV19 with TRBJ2-7; D may be TRBD2 (5 bases). This CDR3 region has 14 residues. Germline V lookup: CDR1 LNHDA, CDR2 SQIVND (reference sequence). V lost 6 bases to trimming and J lost 5 bases, with 17 bases between them. CDR3 nucleotides: TGTGCCAGTAGGCCTCGCGGGCCAGCCAACGAGCAGTACTTC. Its protein product is CASRPRGPANEQYF.

This chain connects TRBV25-1 to TRBJ1-1; unclear D gene. Per the germline V gene, CDR1 is MGHDK and CDR2 is SYGVNS. This CDR3 spans 13 amino acids. V was clipped by 4 bases and J by 11 bases, with 17 bases between them. As DNA, the CDR3 is TGTGCCAGCAGTGGAGGTACCCCCCCCGTTGCTTTCTTT. Amino acids: CASSGGTPPVAFF.

This clone occurred a few times. The chain couples TRBV11-2 to TRBJ2-3; D is uncertain. Germline V gene lookup returns CDR1 SGHAT and CDR2 FQNNGV. The CDR3 runs 12 residues. V was trimmed by 6 bases and J by 1 base, leaving 5 bases between them. CDR3 region: CASSGRTDTQYF. As DNA, the CDR3 is TGTGCCAGCAGTGGCCGCACAGATACGCAGTATTTT.

This chain uses TRBV30 with TRBJ2-1; 9 bases are shared with TRBD2. Trimming took 5 bases from V and 4 from J; bases not matched to a gene: 6. Looked up from germline, CDR1 is GTSNPN and CDR2 is SVGIG (reference sequence). The CDR3 loop spans 14 amino acids. The CDR3, as DNA: TGTGCCTGGGCGACTAGCGGAGATTACAATGAGCAGTTCTTC. Protein sequence: CAWATSGDYNEQFF.

This sequence joins TRBV7-3 and TRBJ2-2; D ambiguous. This CDR3 has 13 residues. Trimming left V 1 base short and J 2 bases short, with 2 bases between. Germline V gene data show CDR1 as SGHTA and CDR2 as FQGTGA. CDR3 in DNA: TGTGCCAGCAGCTTAATAAACACCGGGGAGCTGTTTTTT. Residues: CASSLINTGELFF.

V and J are TRBV19 and TRBJ1-5, with D unclear. From germline, CDR1 is LNHDA and CDR2 SQIVND (reference sequence). The CDR3 totals 14 residues. V was shortened by 5 bases and J by 7 bases, with 15 bases between the two germline ends. CDR3 nucleotides: TGTGCCAGTAGTCCGCCGTCGGGGAGGCAGCCCCAGCATTTT. Encoded protein: CASSPPSGRQPQHF.

The CDR3, as DNA: TGTGCCAGCAGCTTAGATCCTAGCGGGGGGGCCGGTGATACGCAGTATTTT. Translation gives CASSLDPSGGAGDTQYF. The chain has TRBV11-2 and TRBJ2-3; 12 nucleotides match TRBD2. Trimming removed 0 bases from V and 6 bases from J; junction bases left unmatched: 7. This CDR3 comprises 17 residues. Germline assignment: CDR1 SGHAT and CDR2 FQNNGV.

The chain has TRBV7-2 and TRBJ2-5, with 7 bases fitting TRBD2. Losses at the gene ends were 7 bases for V and 5 bases for J; bases not matched to a gene: 10. This CDR3 is 14 amino acids long. The germline CDR1 and CDR2 sequences are SGHTA and FQGNSA. CDR3: CASTLGLVVETQYF. The CDR3 DNA sequence: TGTGCCAGCACCCTCGGACTAGTGGTGGAGACCCAGTACTTC.

The genes are TRBV30 and TRBJ1-2; no clear D gene. There are 15 residues in the CDR3. Germline V gives CDR1 GTSNPN, CDR2 SVGIG (reference sequence). With 2 bases removed from V and 0 bases from J, the gap between germline ends came to 13 bases. The CDR3 loop reads CAWSPGFSSNYGYTF. The CDR3 nucleotides are TGTGCCTGGAGTCCCGGTTTCTCCTCTAACTATGGCTACACCTTC.

The chain is built from TRBV30 and TRBJ1-1; D possibly corresponds to TRBD1 (6 bases). Trimming pared 3 bases from V and 6 bases from J, leaving 14 bases between. Germline V gene sequence: CDR1 GTSNPN, CDR2 SVGIG (reference sequence). This CDR3 has 13 residues. The CDR3 protein is CAWREDRRSEAFF. The CDR3 DNA follows: TGTGCCTGGAGGGAAGACAGGAGATCTGAAGCTTTCTTT.

This clone was counted between two and nine times. The V call is TRBV18, the J call TRBJ1-5; 9 bases fit TRBD1. CDR1 is KGHSH and CDR2 is LQKENI in the germline V gene. V lost 5 bases to trimming and J lost 0 bases; unmatched junction nucleotides: 5. The CDR3 is 16 residues long. The CDR3 loop reads CASSTDRGGSNQPQHF. CDR3 nucleotides: TGTGCCAGCTCAACGGACAGGGGAGGTAGCAATCAGCCCCAGCATTTT. Together with reference TRBV18 and TRBJ1-5, the CDR3 gives the full variable domain: NAGVMQNPRHLVRRRGQEARLRCSPMKGHSHVYWYRQLPEEGLKFMVYLQKENIIDESGMPKERFSAEFPKEGPSILRIQQVVRGDSAAYFCASSTDRGGSNQPQHFGDGTRLSIL.

The genes are TRBV1 and TRBJ1-4; the table's D call TRBD1 went unverified against the DNA. TRBV1 is flagged as a pseudogene. This CDR3 spans 15 amino acids. CDR3 in DNA: TGCACCAGCAGCCATTTGGGGCAGCCTAATGAAAAACTGTTTTTT. Translation gives CTSSHLGQPNEKLFF.

The rearrangement joins TRBV29-1 to TRBJ2-5; 8 bases match TRBD1. The assigned J gene may be wrong: the sequence end matches TRBJ2-7 better. Germline-derived CDR1 and CDR2 are SQVTM and ANQGSEA. The CDR3 is 12 residues long. The CDR3 loop is CSGGDRGGEQYF. CDR3 sequence (DNA): TGCAGCGGGGGAGACAGGGGAGGCGAGCAGTACTTC.

This clone was found once. The rearrangement joins TRBV6-5 to TRBJ2-7; TRBD1 matches 9 bases. The germline gives CDR1 MNHEY, CDR2 SVGAGI. With V trimmed by 4 bases and J by 3 bases, 7 bases remained unmatched. The CDR3 is made up of 15 amino acids. DNA for the CDR3: TGTGCCAGCAGTTCCTCCAGGACAGGGGACTACGAGCAGTACTTC. Encoded protein: CASSSSRTGDYEQYF.

V usage is TRBV10-3 and J usage is TRBJ2-5; 7 nucleotides match TRBD2. The V gene's germline CDR1 is ENHRY and CDR2 SYGVKD. The V segment lost 4 bases and the J segment 3 bases; nucleotides outside the gene matches: 11. The CDR3 contains 16 residues. The chain's CDR3 is CAISVAGTGGKETQYF. The CDR3 bases are TGTGCCATCAGTGTAGCCGGCACGGGAGGAAAAGAGACCCAGTACTTC.

This chain uses TRBV5-1 with TRBJ2-7; TRBD1 matches at 8 bases. Germline CDR1 and CDR2: SGHRS and YFSETQ. V gave up 0 bases and J gave up 6 bases; unmatched junction bases: 2. CDR3 length: 13 amino acids. The CDR3 nucleotides read TGCGCCAGCAGCTTGGGGACAGGGCTCGAGCAGTACTTC. It encodes CASSLGTGLEQYF.

V is TRBV6-5 and J is TRBJ2-4; 11 bases align to TRBD1. With V trimmed by 10 bases and J by 2 bases, 4 bases remained unmatched. CDR1 MNHEY and CDR2 SVGAGI come from the germline V gene. CDR3 size: 14 residues. Here the CDR3 reads CATRTGGSKNIQYF. The DNA for the CDR3 is TGTGCCACCCGGACAGGGGGCTCCAAAAACATTCAGTACTTC.

This clone has only a few counts. V usage is TRBV4-1 and J usage is TRBJ2-2; 8 bases match TRBD2. The trim removed 4 bases at V and 6 bases at J, leaving 7 bases unmatched. Germline V gene data show CDR1 as MGHRA and CDR2 as YSYEKL. The CDR3 sequence is 15 residues long. The CDR3 region has the DNA TGCGCCAGCAGCCCCGCGGGACTAGGGTCCGGGGAGCTGTTTTTT. Amino acids: CASSPAGLGSGELFF.

The V and J genes are TRBV11-2 and TRBJ1-1; the D is unclear. The germline V and J ends were trimmed by 1 base and 3 bases, with 9 bases remaining between them. This CDR3 region has 14 residues. Germline V CDR1 and CDR2: SGHAT, FQNNGV. CDR3 bases: TGTGCCAGCAGCTTAGTCGGGGTTGACACTGAAGCTTTCTTT. Protein product: CASSLVGVDTEAFF.

This clone was observed once. The chain uses TRBV4-3 and TRBJ1-2, with D maybe TRBD1 (6 bases). CDR1 LGHNA and CDR2 YSLEER come from the germline V gene. The CDR3 extends over 14 amino acids. V was cut by 0 bases and J by 8 bases, with 13 bases left in between. CDR3 amino acids: CASSQDHRVGGYTF. CDR3 DNA: TGCGCCAGCAGCCAAGACCACAGGGTGGGGGGCTACACCTTC.

V gene TRBV15 combines with J gene TRBJ2-7, with D perhaps matching TRBD1 (5 bases). From germline, CDR1 is LNHNV and CDR2 YYDKDF (reference sequence). Trimming pared 0 bases from V and 5 bases from J, leaving 11 bases between. The CDR3 has 14 amino acids. In DNA form, the CDR3 reads TGTGCCACCAGCAGAGATCTTAGGGGTAACGAGCAGTACTTC. Its translation is CATSRDLRGNEQYF.

The rearrangement uses TRBV6-4 and TRBJ2-7; 11 bases line up with TRBD1. The CDR3 extends over 13 amino acids. Germline lookup yields CDR1 MRHNA and CDR2 SNTAGT. J gave up 6 bases and V 4 bases, and 2 bases lay outside the gene matches. CDR3 nucleotide sequence: TGTGCCAGCAGTGTGGACAGGGGGCGCGAGCAGTACTTC. The encoded protein is CASSVDRGREQYF.

This chain links TRBV7-2 with TRBJ1-2; 8 bases are a match to TRBD1. This CDR3 is 13 amino acids long. With 1 base clipped from V and 13 bases from J, the junction kept 8 bases outside the gene matches. Germline CDR1 is SGHTA and CDR2 is FQGNSA. In DNA, the CDR3 is TGTGCCAGCAGCTTAGACCGAACAGGGGGAGGCACCTTC. It encodes CASSLDRTGGGTF.

The chain carries TRBV5-1 and TRBJ2-3; 8 nucleotides match TRBD2. Germline assignment: CDR1 SGHRS and CDR2 YFSETQ. The CDR3 has 15 residues. V was pared by 0 bases and J by 2 bases, with 2 bases of the junction left unmatched. CDR3 sequence reads: CASSLAGGVTDTQYF. Here the CDR3 DNA reads TGCGCCAGCAGCTTGGCGGGGGGGGTCACAGATACGCAGTATTTT.

The V and J genes are TRBV7-9 and TRBJ1-4; 8 positions agree with TRBD1. Germline V gives CDR1 SEHNR, CDR2 FQNEAQ (reference sequence). V shed 2 bases, J shed 7 bases, and the junction held 9 bases outside the gene matches. This CDR3 spans 16 amino acids. CDR3 sequence: CASSLSDRVRTEKLFF. The CDR3 nucleotides read TGTGCCAGCAGCTTATCGGACAGGGTGCGAACTGAAAAACTGTTTTTT.

The V and J genes are TRBV14 and TRBJ1-2, with a possible D match to TRBD1 (5 bases). Per the germline V gene, CDR1 is SGHDN and CDR2 is FVKESK. V was trimmed by 2 bases and J by 3 bases, leaving 19 bases between them. The CDR3 extends over 17 amino acids. The CDR3 is CASSQMTGGDRHYGYTF. The CDR3 DNA sequence: TGTGCCAGCAGCCAAATGACGGGGGGGGATCGACACTATGGCTACACCTTC.

The rearrangement joins TRBV9 to TRBJ2-3; 7 bases line up with TRBD2. CDR1 and CDR2 from the germline V gene are SGDLS and YYNGEE. V was clipped by 4 bases and J by 5 bases; unmatched bases: 22. This CDR3 region has 19 residues. Here the CDR3 reads CASSLQEGRASSERDTQYF. CDR3 in DNA: TGTGCCAGCAGCCTCCAGGAAGGGAGGGCCAGTTCAGAGCGAGATACGCAGTATTTT.

This chain joins TRBV7-2 and TRBJ2-7; 11 positions agree with TRBD2. Per the germline V gene, CDR1 is SGHTA and CDR2 is FQGNSA. Trimming removed 3 bases from V and 7 bases from J; junction bases left unmatched: 8. This CDR3 is 15 amino acids long. The CDR3 sequence: CASSLGTSGEKEQYF. Here the CDR3 DNA reads TGTGCCAGCAGCTTGGGGACTAGCGGAGAAAAGGAGCAGTACTTC.